The present T cell receptor (beta chain) was sequenced within a study of post-analysis software for immune sequencing data. Whole-study results and caveats: Patients had higher frequencies than controls of about five TRBV segments, including TRBV5-6, TRBV5-1 and TRBV20-1. Co-batched samples clustered tightly together by F measure.

The V gene end was trimmed by 0 bases and the J gene end by 4 bases; junction bases not matched to a gene: 7. CDR1 is LGHDT and CDR2 is YNNKEL in the germline V gene (reference sequence). The CDR3 contains 16 residues. Points on this clonotype: What it binds is not known.

The TCR beta cDNA libraries carried unique molecular identifiers. cDNA molecules numbering 400,000 to 550,000 came from around 0.96 to 9.9 million T cells. TCRdb analysed the PCR reads with MiXCR anew, one entry per CDR3 protein. The sample has hundreds of thousands of distinct CDR3 sequences; 30% are singletons. What was sequenced was blood. The TCR sequence derives from a girl under 18 with multiple sclerosis. This rearrangement joins TRBV3-1 to TRBJ1-1, with 8 positions matching TRBD1. Here the CDR3 reads CASSQDLGQGGTEAFF. The CDR3 coding sequence is TGTGCCAGCAGCCAAGATCTCGGACAGGGAGGCACTGAAGCTTTCTTT.